This entry lists 32 T cell receptor beta chains sequenced from one sample in a study of shared clonotypes between healthy human individuals. Clones were sequenced by immunoSEQ multiplex PCR, and TCRdb holds only the in-frame ones, with some missing. Found here are nearly 1,000,000 clones, 70% to 85% of them singletons; the top ten hold roughly 1.5%. Sequences were obtained from memory CD4+ T cells sorted from blood. Noted subset: CD45RA-negative fraction. The receptors derive from a man aged 18 to 30 in good health.

The chain carries TRBV7-9 and TRBJ2-7; D possibly matches TRBD1 or TRBD2 (5 bases each). The CDR3 covers 12 residues. Trimming cost V 10 bases and J 2 bases, with 12 bases left between them. The germline V gene encodes CDR1 SEHNR and CDR2 FQNEAQ (reference sequence). The CDR3 nucleotides are TGTGCCACCTCCCTGGGGGCCTACGAGCAGTACTTC. Its translation is CATSLGAYEQYF.

This clone was detected only a few times. The gene calls are TRBV4-3 and TRBJ1-4; 10 bases fit TRBD1. Germline trimming cut 3 bases from V and 7 bases from J; bases unmatched to any gene: 5. The CDR3 is made up of 15 amino acids. Germline-derived CDR1 and CDR2 are LGHNA and YSLEER. In nucleotides, the CDR3 is TGCGCCAGCAGCCAGGAGACAGGGGGCACTGAAAAACTGTTTTTT. Translating it yields CASSQETGGTEKLFF.

The chain is built from TRBV5-5 and TRBJ2-3; D not certain. Trimming took off 0 bases at V and 1 base at J, with 9 bases between the two ends. Per the germline V gene, CDR1 is SGHKS and CDR2 is YYEKEE (reference sequence). This CDR3 has 15 amino acids. CDR3 coding DNA: TGTGCCAGCAGCTTGGCAACAGTAGGCACAGATACGCAGTATTTT. It is translated as CASSLATVGTDTQYF.

The rearrangement joins TRBV28 to TRBJ2-3, with D maybe TRBD2 (5 bases). Trimming cost V 2 bases and J 6 bases, with 15 bases left between them. The CDR3 totals 15 residues. CDR1 and CDR2 (germline): MDHEN, SYDVKM. CDR3 residues: CASSLNRRDTDTQYF. DNA of the CDR3: TGTGCCAGCAGTTTAAATCGCCGGGATACGGATACGCAGTATTTT.

In the case of this clone: This may be a read error, as it is one base from a much larger clone. This chain connects TRBV4-1 to TRBJ2-5; D is undetermined. Trimming pared 0 bases from V and 5 bases from J, leaving 4 bases between. Germline values: CDR1 MGHRA, CDR2 YSYEKL. The CDR3 is made up of 12 amino acids. CDR3 in DNA: TGCGCCAGCAGCCAAGATTTGGAGACCCAGTACTTC. It specifies CASSQDLETQYF.

The chain links TRBV10-1 to TRBJ1-5; D is perhaps TRBD1 (6 bases). Germline CDR1 WNHNN, CDR2 SYGVQD (reference sequence). CDR3 size: 14 residues. V was trimmed by 5 bases and J by 7 bases, leaving 15 bases between them. Here the CDR3 DNA reads TGCGCCAGCAGTCCAGGGGATTTGGGACAGCCCCAGCATTTT. Its protein product is CASSPGDLGQPQHF.

This clone was seen a handful of times. J is TRBJ1-2 and V is TRBV12-5; D not certain. From germline, CDR1 is LGHNT and CDR2 FRNRAP. The CDR3 is made up of 12 amino acids. The germline V and J ends were trimmed by 6 bases and 7 bases, with 12 bases remaining between them. This CDR3 reads CASGRMTGGYTF. CDR3 nucleotide sequence: TGTGCTAGTGGCCGTATGACGGGTGGCTACACCTTC.

The J gene is TRBJ2-7, the V gene TRBV11-2; the D gene is possibly TRBD1 (6 bases). Germline values: CDR1 SGHAT, CDR2 FQNNGV. The CDR3 extends over 16 amino acids. V gave up 5 bases and J gave up 2 bases, with 19 bases separating them. CDR3 protein: CASSRGSGTTTYEQYF. For the CDR3, the DNA is TGTGCCAGCAGCCGGGGCTCCGGGACAACCACCTACGAGCAGTACTTC.

In DNA, the CDR3 is TGTGCCAGCAGCTTGGGGCGGGGGAGATGGGGTGAAGCTTTCTTT. Translating it yields CASSLGRGRWGEAFF. This sequence joins TRBV11-2 and TRBJ1-1; the D gene is possibly TRBD1 (5 bases). This CDR3 has 15 residues. CDR1 is SGHAT, CDR2 FQNNGV, per germline. With 3 bases removed from V and 7 bases from J, the gap between germline ends came to 18 bases.

There are a few counts of this clone. The chain couples TRBV4-1 to TRBJ1-3; D unclear. The germline gives CDR1 MGHRA, CDR2 YSYEKL. CDR3 size: 13 residues. The ends were cut back, 1 base at V and 2 bases at J, with 3 bases in the middle. This CDR3 is CASSQVPGNTIYF. The DNA of the CDR3 is TGCGCCAGCAGCCAAGTGCCTGGAAACACCATATATTTT.

The chain joins TRBV19 to TRBJ1-5; 7 bases map to TRBD1. The CDR3 extends over 15 amino acids. CDR1 and CDR2 (germline): LNHDA, SQIVND (reference sequence). The V segment lost 8 bases and the J segment 0 bases; nucleotides outside the gene matches: 7. This CDR3 reads CASGPTGPSNQPQHF. The CDR3 coding sequence is TGTGCCAGTGGACCGACAGGGCCTAGCAATCAGCCCCAGCATTTT.

V is TRBV28 and J is TRBJ1-5, with a possible D match to TRBD1 (5 bases). This CDR3 is 15 amino acids long. CDR1 and CDR2 (germline): MDHEN, SYDVKM. With 3 bases removed from V and 7 bases from J, the gap between germline ends came to 16 bases. Here the CDR3 DNA reads TGTGCCAGCAGTTTGGGGGGAAGCGCGATCCAGCCCCAGCATTTT. It encodes CASSLGGSAIQPQHF.

The rearrangement uses TRBV5-1 and TRBJ2-7; 7 bases fit TRBD1. The trim removed 4 bases at V and 7 bases at J, leaving 14 bases unmatched. This CDR3 region has 15 residues. The germline V gene has CDR1 SGHRS and CDR2 YFSETQ. CDR3 in amino acids: CASSTRQGLTSEQYF. Written as DNA, the CDR3 is TGCGCCAGCAGCACAAGACAGGGCCTGACGTCTGAGCAGTACTTC.

The chain carries TRBV10-1 and TRBJ2-5, with D possibly being TRBD1 (6 bases). Germline V CDR1 and CDR2: WNHNN, SYGVQD (reference sequence). Deletions cut 6 bases from V and 2 bases from J, with 16 bases between. The length of the CDR3 is 15 residues. This chain's CDR3 is CASSRGRGPQETQYF. CDR3 sequence (DNA): TGCGCCAGCAGCCGGGGCAGGGGCCCTCAAGAGACCCAGTACTTC.

The chain links TRBV28 to TRBJ2-2; D not resolved. The CDR3 is 15 residues long. V gave up 3 bases and J gave up 1 base, with 9 bases separating them. The germline gives CDR1 MDHEN, CDR2 SYDVKM. The CDR3 sequence is CASSFRLLNTGELFF. Here the CDR3 DNA reads TGTGCCAGCAGTTTCAGACTCCTGAACACCGGGGAGCTGTTTTTT.

The chain carries TRBV25-1 and TRBJ2-2, with TRBD2 matching 8 bases. With 3 bases clipped from V and 3 bases from J, the junction kept 9 bases outside the gene matches. CDR1 and CDR2 from the germline V gene are MGHDK and SYGVNS. This CDR3 has 17 amino acids. As DNA, the CDR3 is TGTGCCAGCAGTGATCATCCGGGGGGGATCCACACCGGGGAGCTGTTTTTT. Encoded protein: CASSDHPGGIHTGELFF.

The chain joins TRBV27 to TRBJ1-4; D remains ambiguous. Germline CDR1 is MNHEY and CDR2 is SMNVEV (reference sequence). Trimming pared 2 bases from V and 7 bases from J, leaving 14 bases between. The CDR3 extends over 15 amino acids. CDR3 in amino acids: CASSLRRTGGEKLFF. The CDR3 nucleotides are TGTGCCAGCAGTTTACGTCGAACTGGAGGTGAAAAACTGTTTTTT.

The V call is TRBV13, the J call TRBJ2-7; 8 bases agree with TRBD1. Unmatched junction bases numbered 7, after V lost 5 bases and J lost 7 bases. This CDR3 has 13 amino acids. The germline V gene encodes CDR1 PRHDT and CDR2 FYEKMQ (reference sequence). CDR3 amino acids: CASSPRTGWEQYF. The CDR3 DNA reads as TGTGCCAGCAGCCCGCGGACAGGGTGGGAGCAGTACTTC.

The V gene is TRBV2, the J gene TRBJ1-4, with TRBD1 matching over 10 bases. The V gene's germline CDR1 is SNHLY and CDR2 FYNNEI. The CDR3 spans 16 residues. The ends lost 6 bases at V and 7 bases at J; junction bases unmatched: 11. In nucleotides, the CDR3 is TGTGCCAGCAGCAAGGGACAGGGGACTTTAGTTGAAAAACTGTTTTTT. This codes for CASSKGQGTLVEKLFF.

This clone was recorded once. The chain combines TRBV6-6 with TRBJ1-6, with D hard to call. V was pared by 4 bases and J by 7 bases, with 11 bases between. Germline V gene lookup returns CDR1 MNHNY and CDR2 SVGAGI (reference sequence). This CDR3 is built from 14 residues. For the CDR3, the DNA is TGTGCCAGCAGTTTTGGCATTTCCAATTCACCCCTCCACTTT. Its translation is CASSFGISNSPLHF.

This chain connects TRBV27 to TRBJ2-4; maybe TRBD2 (6 bases). The CDR3 has 17 amino acids. V lost 1 base and J 6 bases, leaving 19 bases between the germline ends. CDR1 is MNHEY and CDR2 is SMNVEV in the germline V gene (reference sequence). The CDR3, as DNA: TGTGCCAGCAGTTTATACCCTCCCCGGGAGACGGGAAACATTCAGTACTTC. Residues: CASSLYPPRETGNIQYF.

The V and J genes are TRBV2 and TRBJ1-2, with D perhaps TRBD1 (5 bases). Trimming removed 5 bases from V and 0 bases from J, with 10 bases in between. The germline gives CDR1 SNHLY, CDR2 FYNNEI. The CDR3 runs to 14 residues. CDR3 in DNA: TGTGCCAGCAGTACCGGGACCTCTAACTATGGCTACACCTTC. Its protein product is CASSTGTSNYGYTF.

CDR3 amino acids: CASSARGYGATYNEQFF. The CDR3 region has the DNA TGTGCCAGCAGCGCTCGGGGGTACGGCGCCACCTACAATGAGCAGTTCTTC. The chain combines TRBV5-4 with TRBJ2-1; tentatively, D is TRBD2 (6 bases). Germline loops: CDR1 SGHNT, CDR2 YYREEE (reference sequence). V lost 4 bases and J 2 bases, leaving 19 bases between the germline ends. There are 17 residues in the CDR3.

The rearrangement joins TRBV5-4 to TRBJ2-5; 7 nucleotides line up with TRBD2. The trim removed 2 bases at V and 4 bases at J, leaving 8 bases unmatched. The germline V gene encodes CDR1 SGHNT and CDR2 YYREEE (reference sequence). The CDR3 is 15 amino acids. The CDR3 reads CASSFSGLVAETQYF. CDR3 bases: TGTGCCAGCAGCTTTAGCGGGCTTGTCGCAGAGACCCAGTACTTC.

The chain uses TRBV28 and TRBJ1-4; TRBD1 aligns across 8 bases. Germline V gene data show CDR1 as MDHEN and CDR2 as SYDVKM. CDR3 size: 15 residues. The junction had 7 bases not matched to a gene; V was cut back by 4 bases and J by 6 bases. In DNA form, the CDR3 reads TGTGCCAGCAGTTCGGACAGGGTCCGGGATGAAAAACTGTTTTTT. Encoded protein: CASSSDRVRDEKLFF.

The chain combines TRBV30 with TRBJ2-7; TRBD2 aligns across 7 bases. Unmatched junction bases numbered 9, after V lost 1 base and J lost 6 bases. Germline V gene sequence: CDR1 GTSNPN, CDR2 SVGIG (reference sequence). The length of the CDR3 is 14 residues. This CDR3 is CAWSADWGGSEQYF. CDR3 bases: TGTGCCTGGAGTGCGGACTGGGGAGGGAGCGAGCAGTACTTC.

This clone was found a few times. The V call is TRBV2, the J call TRBJ1-3; D unclear. The CDR3 covers 13 residues. V was cut by 6 bases and J by 2 bases, with 8 bases left in between. Germline CDR1 SNHLY, CDR2 FYNNEI. The CDR3: CASRVNTGNTIYF. The CDR3 bases are TGTGCCAGCAGAGTTAACACTGGAAACACCATATATTTT.

The V gene is TRBV30, the J gene TRBJ2-2, with 11 bases lining up with TRBD1. Germline V gene sequence: CDR1 GTSNPN, CDR2 SVGIG (reference sequence). The V and J ends lost 0 bases and 5 bases, in that order; junction bases with no gene match: 5. CDR3 length: 16 residues. CDR3 loop: CAWSVRTGGSTGELFF. The CDR3 DNA sequence: TGTGCCTGGAGTGTCCGGACAGGGGGCTCGACCGGGGAGCTGTTTTTT.

The V call is TRBV7-6, the J call TRBJ2-5, with D hard to call. Germline CDR1 SGHVS, CDR2 FNYEAQ. The CDR3 length is 13 residues. Trimming removed 3 bases at V and 5 bases at J, with 10 bases between. Here the CDR3 reads CASSFNTRETQYF. In nucleotides, the CDR3 is TGTGCCAGCAGCTTTAATACTCGGGAGACCCAGTACTTC.

V usage is TRBV19 and J usage is TRBJ1-6; D remains ambiguous. V was cut by 9 bases and J by 3 bases, with 9 bases left in between. The CDR3 extends over 13 amino acids. CDR1 is LNHDA and CDR2 is SQIVND in the germline V gene (reference sequence). In DNA, the CDR3 is TGTGCCAGCCGGGCAGGCTATAATTCACCCCTCCACTTT. Translated, it gives CASRAGYNSPLHF.

The rearrangement uses TRBV5-1 and TRBJ1-6; perhaps TRBD1 as D (5 bases). Germline V lookup: CDR1 SGHRS, CDR2 YFSETQ. V was trimmed by 4 bases and J by 0 bases, leaving 14 bases between them. The CDR3 is 17 residues long. The CDR3 DNA reads as TGCGCCAGCAGCCTGGGGGACGTACTCTCCTATAATTCACCCCTCCACTTT. Amino acid sequence: CASSLGDVLSYNSPLHF.

This chain uses TRBV4-1 with TRBJ2-1; 8 bases are shared with TRBD2. This CDR3 spans 19 amino acids. V was pared by 4 bases and J by 1 base, with 15 bases of the junction left unmatched. Germline CDR1 and CDR2: MGHRA and YSYEKL. The CDR3 region has the DNA TGCGCCAGCAGCCCCTTGAGGTCTAGCGGGTCCAGATCCTACAATGAGCAGTTCTTC. This codes for CASSPLRSSGSRSYNEQFF.